This is a list of T cell receptor beta chains from one sample in a study of PD-1 blockade in mismatch repair-deficient tumors. Here immunoSEQ multiplex PCR was the method, and the copy in TCRdb shows in-frame clones only, minus some. Of around 50,000 clones listed, 77% are singletons. The material sequenced was PBMCs, taken before pembrolizumab treatment. These receptors came from an adult with mismatch repair-deficient cancer. CDR3s include the opening cysteine and the closing phenylalanine or tryptophan. Each record gives: clone size, V gene, D gene, J gene, CDR3 DNA, CDR3 protein. The D gene is left open where the match is weak. The size field is filled for only some rows; it gives once, few, many or a size class.

.,TRBV21-1,.,TRBJ1-1,TGTGCCAGCAGCAAAGTTTGGGCCCGGTTGAACACTGAAGCTTTCTTT,CASSKVWARLNTEAFF
.,TRBV13,TRBD1,TRBJ1-5,TGTGCCAGCAGCGCCCACAGGGGAGGGCAGCCCCAGCATTTT,CASSAHRGGQPQHF
.,TRBV5-1,.,TRBJ1-4,TGCGCCAGCAGCTTGGAAGGCAGGGAGAACGAAAAACTGTTTTTT,CASSLEGRENEKLFF
once,TRBV6-5,TRBD1,TRBJ1-1,TGTGCCAGCAGTTCGTCAGGGGGCGAGTTCACTGAAGCTTTCTTT,CASSSSGGEFTEAFF
.,TRBV6-6,TRBD2,TRBJ2-7,TGTGCCAGCAGACGGGGGGGTGACAACGAGCAGTACTTC,CASRRGGDNEQYF
.,TRBV5-4,TRBD1,TRBJ1-2,TGTGCCAGCAGCACCCCGGAGCAGGGGGGAGGCTACACCTTC,CASSTPEQGGGYTF
.,TRBV5-4,.,TRBJ2-3,TGTGCCAGCAGCTTATTTAGGGGGGGCGGAACAGATACGCAGTATTTT,CASSLFRGGGTDTQYF
.,TRBV7-2,.,TRBJ2-1,TGTGCCAGCACCTTCAGTAGGGGCGAGTTCTTC,CASTFSRGEFF
few,TRBV4-1,.,TRBJ1-4,TGCGCCAGCAGCCAACTCCCGGCCAGTAATGAAAAACTGTTTTTT,CASSQLPASNEKLFF
.,TRBV6-5,.,TRBJ1-3,TGTGCCAGCAGTTACCAGGGGCCTGGAAACACCATATATTTT,CASSYQGPGNTIYF
few,TRBV7-2,TRBD1,TRBJ2-7,TGTGCCAGCAGCTCATTGACAGGGGGTCTTACTGTGCAGTACTTC,CASSSLTGGLTVQYF
.,TRBV5-1,TRBD1,TRBJ1-1,TGCGCCAGCAGGGCAGGGGGCACTGAAGCTTTCTTT,CASRAGGTEAFF
.,TRBV6-5,.,TRBJ2-1,TGTGCCAGCAGTTACGACCGAAACATTGAGCAGTTCTTC,CASSYDRNIEQFF
.,TRBV5-1,.,TRBJ2-7,TGCGCCAGCAGTAACTACGGCGAGCAGTACTTC,CASSNYGEQYF
.,TRBV11-2,TRBD2,TRBJ2-1,TGTGCCAGCAGCTTAATACTAGCGGGAGGATACAATGAGCAGTTCTTC,CASSLILAGGYNEQFF
.,TRBV5-1,.,TRBJ1-5,TGCGCCAGCAGCTGGGAAGAAGGTCAGCCCCAGCATTTT,CASSWEEGQPQHF
once,TRBV7-3,.,TRBJ2-1,TGTGCCAGCAGCCCTAGCGCGGGATTCAATGAGCAGTTCTTC,CASSPSAGFNEQFF
.,TRBV7-2,TRBD2,TRBJ2-1,TGTGCCAGCAGCTTAGGTGGGGGCAGCGGGGGATCCTACAATGAGCAGTTCTTC,CASSLGGGSGGSYNEQFF
once,TRBV4-3,.,TRBJ2-2,TGCGCCAGCAGCCAAAGGCAGGGTATCAACGGGGAGCTGTTTTTT,CASSQRQGINGELFF
.,TRBV7-2,.,TRBJ2-4,TGTGCCAGCAGCTTAAGTCCGGCCGCACTAGCACAAAACATTCAGTACTTC,CASSLSPAALAQNIQYF
few,TRBV10-3,.,TRBJ2-1,TGTGCCATCAGTCCTAGCCAGGGAAGTGGTGATGAGCAGTTCTTC,CAISPSQGSGDEQFF
.,TRBV4-3,TRBD2,TRBJ2-7,TGCGCCAGCAGCCAAGGGTGGGAGGGCGTTTACGAGCAGTACTTC,CASSQGWEGVYEQYF
.,TRBV5-1,TRBD2,TRBJ2-3,TGCGCCAGCAGCTTGGCCCGGGAGGGAGATACGCAGTATTTT,CASSLAREGDTQYF
.,TRBV15,.,TRBJ2-1,TGTGCCACCAGCAGTCTGGGGTCCGCCTACAATGAGCAGTTCTTC,CATSSLGSAYNEQFF
.,TRBV15,TRBD1,TRBJ1-3,TGTGCCACCAGCAGATACGGACAGGGAAATAACGGAAACACCATATATTTT,CATSRYGQGNNGNTIYF
once,TRBV9,TRBD1,TRBJ2-2,TGTGCCAGCAGCCCAGGGACAGGGACCACCGGGGAGCTGTTTTTT,CASSPGTGTTGELFF
.,TRBV2,TRBD1,TRBJ1-1,TGTGCCTGCCCGGGGGCAGGGGGTATGAACACTGAAGCTTTCTTT,CACPGAGGMNTEAFF
.,TRBV19,.,TRBJ2-6,TGTGCCAGTAGTCATGGTAGGGGTACTGGGGCCAACGTCCTGACTTTC,CASSHGRGTGANVLTF
.,TRBV29-1,.,TRBJ2-7,TGCAGCGGTGGGACCTCCCACCCCCCCTACGAGCAGTACTTC,CSGGTSHPPYEQYF
.,TRBV6-1,TRBD2,TRBJ2-7,TGTGCCAGCAATAGCGGGGACGAGCAGTACTTC,CASNSGDEQYF
.,TRBV7-8,TRBD2,TRBJ2-1,TGTGCCAGCAGCTTAGGCGGGAGGGCCTGGGATGAGCAGTTCTTC,CASSLGGRAWDEQFF
.,TRBV7-9,.,TRBJ2-2,TGTGCCAGCAGCTCGATGGAGCGATCGAACACCGGGGAGCTGTTTTTT,CASSSMERSNTGELFF
once,TRBV7-8,.,TRBJ1-1,TGTGCCAGCAGCTTATCTGTCGGGGGCACTGAAGCTTTCTTT,CASSLSVGGTEAFF
.,TRBV5-1,TRBD1,TRBJ2-1,TGCGCCAGCACGACGACAGGGAGCGAGCAGTTCTTC,CASTTTGSEQFF
once,TRBV6-1,.,TRBJ1-4,TGTGCCAGCACCTCCGACTGGGGAAAACTGTTTTTT,CASTSDWGKLFF
.,TRBV7-2,TRBD2,TRBJ2-7,TGTGCCAGCAGCTGGGGACTAGCGGATACCTACGAGCAGTACTTC,CASSWGLADTYEQYF
.,TRBV7-9,.,TRBJ2-7,TGTGCCAGCAGCTTCGGACTCGAGCAGTACTTC,CASSFGLEQYF
.,TRBV19,.,TRBJ2-2,TGTGCCAGTAGTGCGGGACTCTCGAACACCGGGGAGCTGTTTTTT,CASSAGLSNTGELFF
.,TRBV19,TRBD1,TRBJ1-5,TGTGCCAGTAAACCGGGACAGGGCTTCGGAAATCAGCCCCAGCATTTT,CASKPGQGFGNQPQHF
.,TRBV9,.,TRBJ2-1,TGTGCCAGCAGCCCTCGTAAGGACACGTCCAATGAGCAGTTCTTC,CASSPRKDTSNEQFF
.,TRBV29-1,TRBD2,TRBJ2-3,TGCAGCGGCGGACTAGCGGGACGAAGCACAGATACGCAGTATTTT,CSGGLAGRSTDTQYF
.,TRBV9,TRBD1,TRBJ2-7,TGTGCCAGCAGCCCCGGGACAGGGGGTTCTTCTCTCTACGAGCAGTACTTC,CASSPGTGGSSLYEQYF
.,TRBV30,.,TRBJ2-2,TGTGCCTGGAGTGTTACTGCCCCCGGGGAGCTGTTTTTT,CAWSVTAPGELFF
.,TRBV19,TRBD2,TRBJ2-3,TGTGCCAGTAGCATACTAGCGGGAGGGCTGGCAGATACGCAGTATTTT,CASSILAGGLADTQYF
.,TRBV7-6,TRBD2,TRBJ2-1,TGTGCCAGCAGCCCCACGGTAATAGCGGGAGGCCGATTCCAGTTCTTC,CASSPTVIAGGRFQFF
.,TRBV7-3,.,TRBJ2-3,TGTGCCAGCAGCTTTTCCGGGTCTCGTACAGATACGCAGTATTTT,CASSFSGSRTDTQYF
.,TRBV6-1,.,TRBJ1-3,TGTGCCAGCACCCGGACCGTGACCTCTGGAAACACCATATATTTT,CASTRTVTSGNTIYF
few,TRBV11-2,.,TRBJ2-7,TGTGCCAGCAGCGTAGAGGGGGGAAGCTCCTACGAGCAGTACTTC,CASSVEGGSSYEQYF
.,TRBV9,.,TRBJ1-1,TGTGCCAGCAGCATCCAGGACTACAACACTGAAGCTTTCTTT,CASSIQDYNTEAFF
.,TRBV5-1,.,TRBJ2-2,TGCGCCAGCAGCTTGGCCCCGGCAGGGGATTCCGGGGAGCTGTTTTTT,CASSLAPAGDSGELFF
.,TRBV7-2,.,TRBJ1-1,TGTGCCAGCAGCTTAGAGGGGGATTGGGACACTGAAGCTTTCTTT,CASSLEGDWDTEAFF
once,TRBV11-1,.,TRBJ2-1,TGTGCCAGCACCCCGAACGGGGAGGCCTACAATGAGCAGTTCTTC,CASTPNGEAYNEQFF
once,TRBV4-1,.,TRBJ2-3,TGCGCCAGCAGCCAAGATATGGGGGATACGCAGTATTTT,CASSQDMGDTQYF